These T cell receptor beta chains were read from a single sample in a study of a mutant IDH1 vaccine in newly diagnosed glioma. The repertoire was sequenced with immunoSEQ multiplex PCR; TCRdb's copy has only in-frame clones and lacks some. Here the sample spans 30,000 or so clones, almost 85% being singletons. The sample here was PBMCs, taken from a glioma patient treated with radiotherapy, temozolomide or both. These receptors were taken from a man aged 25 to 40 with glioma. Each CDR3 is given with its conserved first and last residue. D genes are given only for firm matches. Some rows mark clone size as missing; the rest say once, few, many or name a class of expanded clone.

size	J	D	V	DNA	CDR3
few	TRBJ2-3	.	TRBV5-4	TGTGCCAGCAGCTTGCGGACAGATACGCAGTATTTT	CASSLRTDTQYF
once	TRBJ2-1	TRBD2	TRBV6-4	TGTGCCAGCAGTGACGGACTAGCGGGAGACAATGAGCAGTTCTTC	CASSDGLAGDNEQFF
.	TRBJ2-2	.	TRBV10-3	TGTGCCATCAGTGAGATCGAGGTATCGGACACCGGGGAGCTGTTTTTT	CAISEIEVSDTGELFF
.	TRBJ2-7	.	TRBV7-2	TGTGCCAGCAGCCTCTACTACGAGCAGTACTTC	CASSLYYEQYF
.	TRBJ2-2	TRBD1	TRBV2	TGTGCCAGCAGTTGGGACAGTTTAACCGGGGAGCTGTTTTTT	CASSWDSLTGELFF
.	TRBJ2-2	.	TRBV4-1	TGCGCCAGCAGTGTACGGGAAGCGAGGGTCATCGGGGAGCTGTTTTTT	CASSVREARVIGELFF
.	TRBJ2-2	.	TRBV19	TGTGCCAGTAGTATCCCAGGTTCGAACACCGGGGAGCTGTTTTTT	CASSIPGSNTGELFF
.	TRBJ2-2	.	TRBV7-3	TGTGCCAGCAGCTCCCAGGGGATCACCGGGGAGCTGTTTTTT	CASSSQGITGELFF
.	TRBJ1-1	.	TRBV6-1	TGTGCCAGCAGTGACCCCAGGGGTGGCACTGAAGCTTTCTTT	CASSDPRGGTEAFF
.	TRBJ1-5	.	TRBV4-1	TGCGCCAGCAGCCCTAATGAGGGGGGCAATCAGCCCCAGCATTTT	CASSPNEGGNQPQHF
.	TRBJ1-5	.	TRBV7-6	TGTGCCAGCAGCCGGACAGCCGGAGATCAGCCCCAGCATTTT	CASSRTAGDQPQHF
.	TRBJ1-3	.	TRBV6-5	TGTGCCAGCAGTTACCGAGGGGGAACCTCTGGAAACACCATATATTTT	CASSYRGGTSGNTIYF
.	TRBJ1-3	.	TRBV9	TGTGCCAGCAGCGTAGCAGGGAGCGGAAACACCATATATTTT	CASSVAGSGNTIYF
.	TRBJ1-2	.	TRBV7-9	TGTGCCAGCAGCCTCCTAGGACGTGGCTACACCTTC	CASSLLGRGYTF
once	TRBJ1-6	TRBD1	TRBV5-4	TGTGCCAGCAGCCGGGGACAGAGGGATTCACCCCTCCACTTT	CASSRGQRDSPLHF
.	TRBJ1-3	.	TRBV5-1	TGCGCCAGCAGCTCCTCGAGGGGCCCTGGAAACACCATATATTTT	CASSSSRGPGNTIYF
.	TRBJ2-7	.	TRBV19	TGTGCCAGTACTAATCCCGGGGGAGACTCCTACGAGCAGTACTTC	CASTNPGGDSYEQYF
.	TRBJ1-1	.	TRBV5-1	TGCGCCAGCAGCCCAACGAGTACGGCGAACACTGAAGCTTTCTTT	CASSPTSTANTEAFF
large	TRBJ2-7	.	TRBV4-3	TGCGCCAGCAGCCAAGATGGTGGGGAGAACTACGAGCAGTACTTC	CASSQDGGENYEQYF
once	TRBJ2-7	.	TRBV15	TGTGCCACCAGCAGAGATGGAGCCTCCTACGAGCAGTACTTC	CATSRDGASYEQYF
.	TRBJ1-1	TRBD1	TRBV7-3	TGTGCCAGCAGCTTAACCCCAGGGACAGGGGGAAGAATGTCGACTGAAGCTTTCTTT	CASSLTPGTGGRMSTEAFF
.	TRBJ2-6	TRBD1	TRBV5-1	TGCGCCAGCAGCTTGGTGCCGGGACAGCCGGGGGCCAACGTCCTGACTTTC	CASSLVPGQPGANVLTF
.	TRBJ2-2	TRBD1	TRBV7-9	TGTGCCAGCAGCGACAGGGATAAGGCCGGGGAGCTGTTTTTT	CASSDRDKAGELFF
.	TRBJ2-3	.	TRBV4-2	TGTGCCAGCATGAGGGGGGATACGCAGTATTTT	CASMRGDTQYF
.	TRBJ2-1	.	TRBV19	TGTGCCAGTAGTAACGGGGACATTGCTCGGGGCAATGAGCAGTTCTTC	CASSNGDIARGNEQFF
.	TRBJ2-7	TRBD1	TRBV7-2	TGTGCCAGCAGCTCCACCTCAGGGGGCTACGAGCAGTACTTC	CASSSTSGGYEQYF
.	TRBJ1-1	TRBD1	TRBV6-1	TGTGCCAGCAGCAGTACAGGGGAGACTGAAGCTTTCTTT	CASSSTGETEAFF
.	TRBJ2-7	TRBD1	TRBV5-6	TGTGCCAGCAGCTCACGGACAGGGATAGAGGAGCAGTACTTC	CASSSRTGIEEQYF
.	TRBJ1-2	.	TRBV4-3	TGCGCCAGCAGCCAAGATCTACGGGGAAGATATGGCTACACCTTC	CASSQDLRGRYGYTF
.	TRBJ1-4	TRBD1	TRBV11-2	TGTGCCAGCAGCTTTGGGACAGGGATCAATGAAAAACTGTTTTTT	CASSFGTGINEKLFF
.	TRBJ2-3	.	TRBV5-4	TGTGCCAGCAGCTTTACAGATACGCAGTATTTT	CASSFTDTQYF
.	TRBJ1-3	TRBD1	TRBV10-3	TGTGCCTCACAGGGGGAGACTGGAAACACCATATATTTT	CASQGETGNTIYF
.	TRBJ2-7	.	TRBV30	TGTGCCGGGAGTCACCGGGACCTTCAGTACTTC	CAGSHRDLQYF
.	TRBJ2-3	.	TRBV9	TGTGCCAGCAGCGTAGCGGGCGGGAAGGGCACAGATACGCAGTATTTT	CASSVAGGKGTDTQYF
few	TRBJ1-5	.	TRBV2	TGTGCCAGCAGTAAAATGGGGGTTATGGAGCCCCAGCATTTT	CASSKMGVMEPQHF
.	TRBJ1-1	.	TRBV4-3	TGCGCCAGCAGCCAAGATGCAGGGGCCGGCACTGAAGCTTTCTTT	CASSQDAGAGTEAFF
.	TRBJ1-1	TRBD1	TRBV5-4	TGTGCCAGCAGCTTGGGTGGGGGGGCCTCAGGGGGCCCTGAAGCTTTCTTT	CASSLGGGASGGPEAFF
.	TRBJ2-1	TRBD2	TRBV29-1	TGCAGCGTATCCGCTACTGGCGGGGGGGCATACAATGAGCAGTTCTTC	CSVSATGGGAYNEQFF
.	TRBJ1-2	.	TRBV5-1	TGCGCCAGCAGTTCGACCCTCGGGGGCTACACCTTC	CASSSTLGGYTF
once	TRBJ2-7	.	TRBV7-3	TGTGCCAGCAGCCGATTAGGGTCCTACGAGCAGTACTTC	CASSRLGSYEQYF
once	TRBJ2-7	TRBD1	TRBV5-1	TGCGCCAGCAGCAGGGACAGGGCCGACGAGCAGTACTTC	CASSRDRADEQYF
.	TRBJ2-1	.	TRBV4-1	TGCGCCAGCAGCCGAACAGGGAACAATGAGCAGTTCTTC	CASSRTGNNEQFF
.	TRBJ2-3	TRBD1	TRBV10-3	TGTGCCATCAGTGCCGGGACAGGGAGCACAGATACGCAGTATTTT	CAISAGTGSTDTQYF
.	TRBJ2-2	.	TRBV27	TGTGCCAGCAGCTTGACACTCACCGGGGAGCTGTTTTTT	CASSLTLTGELFF
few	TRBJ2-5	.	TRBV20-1	TGCAGTGCATCTCACCAAGAGACCCAGTACTTC	CSASHQETQYF
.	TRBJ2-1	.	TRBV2	TGTGCCAGCAGTGGACGGGCTCGGAAGGACAATGAGCAGTTCTTC	CASSGRARKDNEQFF
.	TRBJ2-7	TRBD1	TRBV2	TGTGCCTATTCCGGGCCGGGACAGGGGGGTTACGAGCAGTACTTC	CAYSGPGQGGYEQYF
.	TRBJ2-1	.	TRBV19	TGTGCCAGTAGTCCCACCGTTCAGGGCAATGAGCAGTTCTTC	CASSPTVQGNEQFF
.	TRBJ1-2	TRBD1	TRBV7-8	TGTGCCAGCAGCTTAGGGGCCAGGGGGCACGGCTACACCTTC	CASSLGARGHGYTF
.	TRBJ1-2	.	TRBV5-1	TGCGCCAGCAGCTTGGCGAGCGACAGACGGTCGTCTAACTATGGCTACACCTTC	CASSLASDRRSSNYGYTF